Below, 9 T cell receptor beta chains from the same sample are listed, as sequenced in a study of shared clonotypes between healthy human individuals. CD45RO negativity and positive selection for CCR7 defined naive CD8 cells, a population that excluded terminally differentiated effector memory CD45RA+ cells. The assay was immunoSEQ multiplex PCR, and TCRdb's table has in-frame clones only and misses some. This table has approximately 600,000 clones, 85% to 95% appearing once. The specimen was naive CD8+ T cells sorted from blood. These receptors were collected from a woman younger than 45 in good health.

This chain links TRBV28 with TRBJ1-3, with a tentative D call TRBD1 (5 bases). The length of the CDR3 is 17 residues. Germline assignment: CDR1 MDHEN and CDR2 SYDVKM. V was cut by 8 bases and J by 0 bases, with 20 bases left in between. CDR3 sequence: CASEDGAYPISGNTIYF. DNA of the CDR3: TGTGCCAGCGAGGACGGGGCATACCCCATCTCTGGAAACACCATATATTTT.

The rearrangement joins TRBV4-2 to TRBJ1-1; D call uncertain. The CDR3 consists of 13 residues. Trimming shortened V by 0 bases and J by 6 bases, and 8 bases separated the two germline ends. The germline V gene has CDR1 LGHNA and CDR2 YNFKEQ. The CDR3 DNA follows: TGTGCCAGCAGCCAAGATCTATTTTCTGAAGCTTTCTTT. Translation gives CASSQDLFSEAFF.

The chain has TRBV11-3 and TRBJ1-4; D gene uncertain. From germline, CDR1 is SGHNT and CDR2 YENEEA. This CDR3 is built from 17 residues. V was cut by 2 bases and J by 3 bases, with 16 bases left in between. The CDR3, as DNA: TGTGCCAGCAGCTTAAAGTATCTTTCGAGGGCTAATGAAAAACTGTTTTTT. Encoded protein: CASSLKYLSRANEKLFF.

The chain has TRBV2 and TRBJ1-3; the D is unclear. This CDR3 region has 15 residues. Per germline, CDR1 SNHLY and CDR2 FYNNEI. Trimming stripped 6 bases from V and 0 bases from J, with 12 bases between. The CDR3 DNA reads as TGTGCCAGCAGGGAGAGGGCCGGCTCTGGAAACACCATATATTTT. Residues: CASRERAGSGNTIYF. Complete variable domain (other parts from reference TRBV2 and TRBJ1-3): EPEVTQTPSHQVTQMGQEVILRCVPISNHLYFYWYRQILGQKVEFLVSFYNNEISEKSEIFDDQFSVERPDGSNFTLKIRSTKLEDSAMYFCASRERAGSGNTIYFGEGSWLTVV.

J is TRBJ2-7 and V is TRBV5-1, with 7 bases identical to TRBD1. The germline V gene has CDR1 SGHRS and CDR2 YFSETQ. V was pared by 0 bases and J by 7 bases, with 16 bases of the junction left unmatched. The CDR3 loop spans 17 amino acids. The CDR3 region has the DNA TGCGCCAGCAGCTTGGGGGGAGCCGGGACAGCCTTAGGGGAGCAGTACTTC. Translated, it gives CASSLGGAGTALGEQYF. Full variable domain (rest looked up from reference TRBV5-1 and TRBJ2-7): KAGVTQTPRYLIKTRGQQVTLSCSPISGHRSVSWYQQTPGQGLQFLFEYFSETQRNKGNFPGRFSGRQFSNSRSEMNVSTLELGDSALYLCASSLGGAGTALGEQYFGPGTRLTVT.

The rearrangement joins TRBV7-8 to TRBJ1-2; perhaps TRBD1 as D (5 bases). V shed 5 bases and J shed 6 bases, with 19 bases lying between them. Germline V gene data show CDR1 as SGHVS and CDR2 as FQNEAQ. This CDR3 has 15 residues. The CDR3 DNA reads as TGTGCCAGCAGCCCCTCCCTAGTCAGGGACCATGGCTACACCTTC. As protein: CASSPSLVRDHGYTF.

J is TRBJ2-7 and V is TRBV2; possibly TRBD1 or TRBD2 for D (5 bases each). This CDR3 contains 14 residues. Trimming cost V 4 bases and J 7 bases, with 17 bases left between them. From germline, CDR1 is SNHLY and CDR2 FYNNEI. For the CDR3, the DNA is TGTGCCAGCAGTGTTCCGGGGACCCTGGGGGAGCAGTACTTC. Its protein is CASSVPGTLGEQYF.

The J gene is TRBJ2-5, the V gene TRBV28; TRBD2 matches at 7 bases. The CDR3 sequence is 14 residues long. Losses at the gene ends were 7 bases for V and 4 bases for J; bases not matched to a gene: 9. The germline gives CDR1 MDHEN, CDR2 SYDVKM. The CDR3: CASTVSGIGETQYF. DNA for the CDR3: TGTGCCAGCACCGTCAGCGGGATCGGAGAGACCCAGTACTTC. The full variable domain, rest sourced from reference TRBV28 and TRBJ2-5, is DVKVTQSSRYLVKRTGEKVFLECVQDMDHENMFWYRQDPGLGLRLIYFSYDVKMKEKGDIPEGYSVSREKKERFSLILESASTNQTSMYLCASTVSGIGETQYFGPGTRLLVL.

The rearrangement links TRBV7-9 to TRBJ2-3; D call uncertain. With 7 bases removed from V and 4 bases from J, the gap between germline ends came to 6 bases. The CDR3 is 11 amino acids. The germline CDR1 and CDR2 sequences are SEHNR and FQNEAQ (reference sequence). The CDR3: CASTSPDTQYF. Written as DNA, the CDR3 is TGTGCCAGCACCTCCCCAGATACGCAGTATTTT.